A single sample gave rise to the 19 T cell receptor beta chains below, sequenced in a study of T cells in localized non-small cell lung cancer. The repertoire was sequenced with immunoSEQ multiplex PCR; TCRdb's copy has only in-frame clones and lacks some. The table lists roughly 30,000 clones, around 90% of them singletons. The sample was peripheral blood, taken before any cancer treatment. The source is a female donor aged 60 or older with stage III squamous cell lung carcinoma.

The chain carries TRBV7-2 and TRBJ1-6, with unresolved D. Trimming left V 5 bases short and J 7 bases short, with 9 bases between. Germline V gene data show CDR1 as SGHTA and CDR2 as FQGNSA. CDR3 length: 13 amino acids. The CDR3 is CASSPGLNSPLHF. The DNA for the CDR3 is TGTGCCAGCAGCCCCGGGTTAAATTCACCCCTCCACTTT.

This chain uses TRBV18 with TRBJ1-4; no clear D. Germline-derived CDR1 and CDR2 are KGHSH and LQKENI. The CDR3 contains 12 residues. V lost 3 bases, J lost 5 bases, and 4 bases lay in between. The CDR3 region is CASSPLNEKLFF. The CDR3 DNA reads TGTGCCAGCTCACCCTTAAATGAAAAACTGTTTTTT.

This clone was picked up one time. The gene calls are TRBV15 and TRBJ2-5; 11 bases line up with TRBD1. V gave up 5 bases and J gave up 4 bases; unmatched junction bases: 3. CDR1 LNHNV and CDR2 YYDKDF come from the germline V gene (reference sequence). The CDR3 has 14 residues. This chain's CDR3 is CATSRGQGAETQYF. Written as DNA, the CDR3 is TGTGCCACCAGCCGCGGACAGGGGGCAGAGACCCAGTACTTC. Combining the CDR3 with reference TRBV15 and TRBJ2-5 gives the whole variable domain DAMVIQNPRYQVTQFGKPVTLSCSQTLNHNVMYWYQQKSSQAPKLLFHYYDKDFNNEADTPDNFQSRRPNTSFCFLDIRSPGLGDTAMYLCATSRGQGAETQYFGPGTRLLVL.

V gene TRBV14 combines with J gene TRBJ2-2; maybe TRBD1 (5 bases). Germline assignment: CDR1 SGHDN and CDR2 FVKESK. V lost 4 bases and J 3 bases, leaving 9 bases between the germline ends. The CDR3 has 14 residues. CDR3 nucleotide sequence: TGTGCCAGCAGCCGACTCAGGGACACCGGGGAGCTGTTTTTT. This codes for CASSRLRDTGELFF.

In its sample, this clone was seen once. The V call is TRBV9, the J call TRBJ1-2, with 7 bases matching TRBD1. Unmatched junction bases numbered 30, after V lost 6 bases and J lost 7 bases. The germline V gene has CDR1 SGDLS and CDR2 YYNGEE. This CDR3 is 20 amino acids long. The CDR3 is CASTSSTLPERGGQRRGYTF. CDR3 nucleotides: TGTGCCAGCACTAGCTCAACCCTACCCGAGCGCGGGGGACAGCGGCGTGGCTACACCTTC.

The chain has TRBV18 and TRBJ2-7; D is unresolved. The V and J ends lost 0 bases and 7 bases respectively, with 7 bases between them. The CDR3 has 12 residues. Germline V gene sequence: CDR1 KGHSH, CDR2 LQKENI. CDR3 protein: CASSPPYREQYF. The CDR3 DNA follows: TGTGCCAGCTCACCACCCTATCGGGAGCAGTACTTC.

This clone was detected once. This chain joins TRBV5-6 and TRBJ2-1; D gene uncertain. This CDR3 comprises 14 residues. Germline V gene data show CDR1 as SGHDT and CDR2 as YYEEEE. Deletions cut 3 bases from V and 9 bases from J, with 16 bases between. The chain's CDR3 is CASSSPVQPGEQFF. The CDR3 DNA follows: TGTGCCAGCAGCTCCCCGGTTCAGCCGGGTGAGCAGTTCTTC.

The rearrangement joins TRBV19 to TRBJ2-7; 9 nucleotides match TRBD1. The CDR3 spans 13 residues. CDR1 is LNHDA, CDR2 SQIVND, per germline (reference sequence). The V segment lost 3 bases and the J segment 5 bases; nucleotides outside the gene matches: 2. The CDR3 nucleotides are TGTGCCAGTAGTATCCGACAGGGGGACGAGCAGTACTTC. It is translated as CASSIRQGDEQYF.

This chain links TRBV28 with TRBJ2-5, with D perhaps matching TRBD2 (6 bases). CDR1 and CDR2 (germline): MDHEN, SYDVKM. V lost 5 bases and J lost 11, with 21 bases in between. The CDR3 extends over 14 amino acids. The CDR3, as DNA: TGTGCCAGCAGTCTCCCGGGGACGATACGGGAGCAGTACTTC. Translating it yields CASSLPGTIREQYF.

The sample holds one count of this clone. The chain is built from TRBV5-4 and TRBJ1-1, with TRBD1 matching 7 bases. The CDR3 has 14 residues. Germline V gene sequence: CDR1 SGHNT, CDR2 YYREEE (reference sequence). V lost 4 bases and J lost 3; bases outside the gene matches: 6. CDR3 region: CASSRGQRDTEAFF. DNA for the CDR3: TGTGCCAGCAGCCGGGGACAGAGAGACACTGAAGCTTTCTTT.

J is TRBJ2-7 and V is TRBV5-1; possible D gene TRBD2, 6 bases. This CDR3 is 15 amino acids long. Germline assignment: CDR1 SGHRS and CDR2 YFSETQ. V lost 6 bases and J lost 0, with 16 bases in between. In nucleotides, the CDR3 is TGCGCCAGCAAAATCGGAGGGTCTAGCTCCTACGAGCAGTACTTC. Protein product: CASKIGGSSSYEQYF.

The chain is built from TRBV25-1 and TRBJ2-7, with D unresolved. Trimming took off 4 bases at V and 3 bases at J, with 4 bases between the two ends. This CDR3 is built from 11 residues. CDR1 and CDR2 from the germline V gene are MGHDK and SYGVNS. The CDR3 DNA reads TGTGCCAGCAGTGGAGACTACGAGCAGTACTTC. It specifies CASSGDYEQYF.

CDR3 nucleotide sequence: TGTGCCAGTAGTAAACGGGACCACAATCAGCCCCAGCATTTT. Amino acid sequence: CASSKRDHNQPQHF. The chain uses TRBV19 and TRBJ1-5; tentative D call: TRBD1 (5 bases). Looked up from germline, CDR1 is LNHDA and CDR2 is SQIVND (reference sequence). V was clipped by 4 bases and J by 3 bases, with 10 bases between them. This CDR3 has 14 residues. Full variable domain (rest looked up from reference TRBV19 and TRBJ1-5): DGGITQSPKYLFRKEGQNVTLSCEQNLNHDAMYWYRQDPGQGLRLIYYSQIVNDFQKGDIAEGYSVSREKKESFPLTVTSAQKNPTAFYLCASSKRDHNQPQHFGDGTRLSIL.

CDR3 in amino acids: CASSPRGAIYGYTF. The CDR3, as DNA: TGTGCCAGTAGTCCCCGAGGAGCTATCTATGGCTACACCTTC. V and J are TRBV19 and TRBJ1-2; the D is unclear. Germline V gene data show CDR1 as LNHDA and CDR2 as SQIVND (reference sequence). The V and J ends lost 5 bases and 4 bases respectively, with 14 bases between them. This CDR3 is built from 14 residues.

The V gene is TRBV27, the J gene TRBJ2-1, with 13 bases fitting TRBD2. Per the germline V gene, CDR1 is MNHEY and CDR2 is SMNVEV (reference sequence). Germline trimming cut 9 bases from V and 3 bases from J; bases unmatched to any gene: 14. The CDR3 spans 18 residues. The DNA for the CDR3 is TGTGCCAGTCACAGACTAGCGGGAGGCCCCCTCGTCTACAATGAGCAGTTCTTC. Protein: CASHRLAGGPLVYNEQFF.

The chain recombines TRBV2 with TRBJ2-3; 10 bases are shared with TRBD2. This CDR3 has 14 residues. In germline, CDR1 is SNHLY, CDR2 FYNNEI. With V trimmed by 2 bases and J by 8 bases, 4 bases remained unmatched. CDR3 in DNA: TGTGCCAGCAGTGAACTAGCGGGGGTGGGTACGCAGTATTTT. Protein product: CASSELAGVGTQYF.

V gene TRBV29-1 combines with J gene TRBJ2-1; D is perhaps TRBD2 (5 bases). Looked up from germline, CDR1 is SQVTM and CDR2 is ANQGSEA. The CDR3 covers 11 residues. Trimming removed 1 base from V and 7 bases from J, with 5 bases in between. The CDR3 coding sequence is TGCAGCGTTGAAGCGGGGAATGAGCAGTTCTTC. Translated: CSVEAGNEQFF.

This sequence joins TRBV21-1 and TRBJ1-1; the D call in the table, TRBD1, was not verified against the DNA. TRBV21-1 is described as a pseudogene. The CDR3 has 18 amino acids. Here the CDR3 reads CASSTGGSRGQHNTEAFF. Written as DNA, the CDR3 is TGTGCCAGCTCGACGGGTGGCTCAAGGGGGCAGCACAACACTGAAGCTTTCTTT.

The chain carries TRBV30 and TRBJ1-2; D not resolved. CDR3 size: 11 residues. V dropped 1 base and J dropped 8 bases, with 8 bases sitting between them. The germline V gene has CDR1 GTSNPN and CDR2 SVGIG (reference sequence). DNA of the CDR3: TGTGCCTGGAGTGATCCCTGGGGCTACACCTTC. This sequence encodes CAWSDPWGYTF.